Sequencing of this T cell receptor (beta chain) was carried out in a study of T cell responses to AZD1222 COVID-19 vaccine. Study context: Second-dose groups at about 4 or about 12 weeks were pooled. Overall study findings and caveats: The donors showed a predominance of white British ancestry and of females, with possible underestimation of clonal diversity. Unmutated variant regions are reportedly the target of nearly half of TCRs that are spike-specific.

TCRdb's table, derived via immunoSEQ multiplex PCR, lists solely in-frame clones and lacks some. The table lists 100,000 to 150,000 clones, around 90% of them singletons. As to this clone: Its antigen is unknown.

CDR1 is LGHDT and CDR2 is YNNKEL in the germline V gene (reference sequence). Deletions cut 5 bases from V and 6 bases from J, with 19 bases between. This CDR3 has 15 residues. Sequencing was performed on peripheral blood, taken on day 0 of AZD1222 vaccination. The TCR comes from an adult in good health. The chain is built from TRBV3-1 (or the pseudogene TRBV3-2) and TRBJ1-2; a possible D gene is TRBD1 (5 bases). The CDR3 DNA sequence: TGTGCCAGCAGCGACGAGACAGTGGTTCTCGATGGCTACACCTTC. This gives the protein CASSDETVVLDGYTF.